The 17 T cell receptor beta chains given below trace back to one sample, sequenced in a study of T cell repertoires in cytomegalovirus infection. TCRdb processed the reads anew with MiXCR; each CDR3 protein has one entry. The table shows approximately 290,000 distinct CDR3 sequences, with roughly 24% occurring only once. Sequenced material: PBMCs. These receptors came from a human donor in good health (CMV status not recorded). Some clones in this sample may be carry-over from other donors' samples.

This clonotype turned up a few times. The CDR3, as DNA: TGCAGTGCTTTCAAAGAGAACGGGGAGCTGTTTTTT. It translates to CSAFKENGELFF. The chain is built from TRBV20-1 and TRBJ2-2; D is ambiguous. CDR1 DFQATT and CDR2 SNEGSKA come from the germline V gene (reference sequence). There are 12 residues in the CDR3. Trimming cost V 5 bases and J 7 bases, with 11 bases left between them.

V is TRBV28 and J is TRBJ1-1, with D possibly TRBD1 on 5 matching bases. Germline CDR1 reads MDHEN; CDR2 reads SYDVKM. The CDR3 spans 15 residues. V lost 0 bases, J lost 4 bases, and 12 bases lay in between. The CDR3 spells CASSLWKWGGTEAFF. Written as DNA, the CDR3 is TGTGCCAGCAGTTTATGGAAGTGGGGGGGCACTGAAGCTTTCTTT.

The sample holds many counts of this clonotype. The chain is built from TRBV7-2 and TRBJ2-5; TRBD2 aligns across 8 bases. The CDR3 is 14 residues long. CDR1 and CDR2 (germline): SGHTA, FQGNSA. V was pared by 3 bases and J by 2 bases, with 2 bases of the junction left unmatched. The CDR3 reads CASSLSGGQETQYF. For the CDR3, the DNA is TGTGCCAGCAGCTTGTCGGGGGGGCAAGAGACCCAGTACTTC.

This clonotype has a handful of counts. The rearrangement links TRBV11-2 to TRBJ2-7, with D maybe TRBD2 (5 bases). Per germline, CDR1 SGHAT and CDR2 FQNNGV. The CDR3 covers 14 residues. Deletions cut 5 bases from V and 7 bases from J, with 18 bases between. The chain's CDR3 is CASSEFGGLGEQYF. DNA of the CDR3: TGTGCCAGCAGCGAGTTCGGCGGGTTGGGTGAGCAGTACTTC.

The chain recombines TRBV10-3 with TRBJ2-7; 10 bases are a match to TRBD1. Germline CDR1 is ENHRY and CDR2 is SYGVKD. V trimming: 4 bases; J trimming: 2 bases; junction bases outside the gene matches: 14. The CDR3 covers 18 residues. CDR3 protein: CAISAWTGGVRNPYEQYF. The CDR3, as DNA: TGTGCCATCAGTGCCTGGACAGGGGGGGTGCGGAATCCCTACGAGCAGTACTTC.

This clonotype occurred many times. CDR3 nucleotides: TGTGCCAGCAGCTTACAGAGTACGCAGTATTTT. It translates to CASSLQSTQYF. The V gene is TRBV7-2, the J gene TRBJ2-3; D is uncertain. V lost 2 bases and J lost 8, with 5 bases in between. The CDR3 runs to 11 residues. The germline CDR1 and CDR2 sequences are SGHTA and FQGNSA.

The chain has TRBV15 and TRBJ2-2; TRBD2 matches 10 bases. Trimming at V came to 3 bases and at J to 4 bases, leaving 2 bases not matched to a gene. Germline V gene lookup returns CDR1 LNHNV and CDR2 YYDKDF (reference sequence). The CDR3 is 15 amino acids. This chain's CDR3 is CATSSASGSTGELFF. In DNA form, the CDR3 reads TGTGCCACCAGCAGCGCTAGCGGGAGCACCGGGGAGCTGTTTTTT.

This clonotype was counted only a few times. The chain is built from TRBV7-2 and TRBJ1-6; a possible D gene is TRBD1 (5 bases). V shed 3 bases and J shed 9 bases, with 15 bases lying between them. CDR1 SGHTA and CDR2 FQGNSA come from the germline V gene. The CDR3 totals 15 residues. The CDR3 sequence is CASSLGRDGSSPLHF. In DNA, the CDR3 is TGTGCCAGCAGCTTGGGCAGGGACGGAAGTTCACCCCTCCACTTT.

Ten or more counts support this clonotype. This chain connects TRBV12-3 or TRBV12-4 to TRBJ1-4; 8 bases fit TRBD1. V dropped 6 bases and J dropped 7; count of bases not matched to a gene: 10. There are 15 residues in the CDR3. CDR3 residues: CASSFHRGDGEKLFF. DNA of the CDR3: TGTGCCAGCAGCTTCCACAGGGGGGATGGTGAAAAACTGTTTTTT.

The chain links TRBV28 to TRBJ1-1, with D maybe TRBD1 (5 bases). The CDR3 is made up of 15 amino acids. V lost 1 base and J lost 3, with 12 bases in between. Per the germline V gene, CDR1 is MDHEN and CDR2 is SYDVKM. The CDR3 here is CASSLLLTGHTEAFF. The CDR3 DNA reads TGTGCCAGCAGTTTATTACTTACAGGACACACTGAAGCTTTCTTT.

The chain links TRBV7-6 to TRBJ2-1, with 7 bases lining up with TRBD2. This CDR3 has 17 residues. V gave up 5 bases and J gave up 1 base; unmatched junction bases: 11. Germline values: CDR1 SGHVS, CDR2 FNYEAQ. The CDR3 spells CASSPGGIARSYNEQFF. CDR3 DNA: TGTGCCAGCAGCCCCGGGGGGATAGCGAGGTCCTACAATGAGCAGTTCTTC.

The V call is TRBV28, the J call TRBJ1-5; 8 bases are a match to TRBD1. This CDR3 comprises 14 residues. The trim removed 6 bases at V and 4 bases at J, leaving 5 bases unmatched. Germline-derived CDR1 and CDR2 are MDHEN and SYDVKM. The CDR3 region is CASRTGTGNQPQHF. The CDR3 bases are TGTGCCAGCAGAACCGGGACAGGTAATCAGCCCCAGCATTTT.

The J gene is TRBJ2-3, the V gene TRBV29-1; the match to TRBD1 covers 11 bases. This CDR3 is 14 amino acids long. The V gene end was trimmed by 4 bases and the J gene end by 4 bases; junction bases not matched to a gene: 4. Germline-derived CDR1 and CDR2 are SQVTM and ANQGSEA. CDR3 DNA sequence: TGCAGCGTTGGGGGGACAGGGGGTGCAGATACGCAGTATTTT. This codes for CSVGGTGGADTQYF.

This clonotype was recorded at least ten times. The rearrangement uses TRBV7-2 and TRBJ1-4, with 9 bases identical to TRBD1. The CDR3 is made up of 16 amino acids. Trimming cost V 2 bases and J 7 bases; bases outside gene matches: 8. The germline V gene encodes CDR1 SGHTA and CDR2 FQGNSA. For the CDR3, the DNA is TGTGCCAGCAGCTTAATCACAGGGGGCGCAGGTGAAAAACTGTTTTTT. Its translation: CASSLITGGAGEKLFF. The full variable domain, completed using reference TRBV7-2 and TRBJ1-4, is GAGVSQSPSNKVTEKGKDVELRCDPISGHTALYWYRQSLGQGLEFLIYFQGNSAPDKSGLPSDRFSAERTGGSVSTLTIQRTQQEDSAVYLCASSLITGGAGEKLFFGSGTQLSVL.

The chain is built from TRBV6-5 and TRBJ2-5, with a possible D match to TRBD1 (6 bases). The CDR3 consists of 16 residues. CDR1 and CDR2 (germline): MNHEY, SVGAGI. Trimming removed 2 bases from V and 5 bases from J, with 18 bases in between. The CDR3 DNA reads TGTGCCAGCAGTTACAAATGGGACAAGTCCTACGAGACCCAGTACTTC. Translated: CASSYKWDKSYETQYF.

The table lists this clonotype with a few counts. One base away lies a much larger clone, so this may be a sequencing read error. The chain recombines TRBV7-9 with TRBJ2-5, with D unclear. Germline CDR1 and CDR2: SEHNR and FQNEAQ (reference sequence). V was cut by 5 bases and J by 5 bases, with 6 bases left in between. The CDR3 totals 11 residues. CDR3 coding DNA: TGTGCCAGCAGCCAGTGGGAGACCCAGTACTTC. Residues: CASSQWETQYF.

This clonotype has ten or more counts. The chain couples TRBV27 to TRBJ1-1; D ambiguous. Per the germline V gene, CDR1 is MNHEY and CDR2 is SMNVEV (reference sequence). The germline V and J ends were trimmed by 4 bases and 3 bases, with 9 bases remaining between them. The CDR3 length is 13 residues. This CDR3 is CASSWSSDTEAFF. The CDR3, as DNA: TGTGCCAGCAGTTGGAGTTCGGACACTGAAGCTTTCTTT.